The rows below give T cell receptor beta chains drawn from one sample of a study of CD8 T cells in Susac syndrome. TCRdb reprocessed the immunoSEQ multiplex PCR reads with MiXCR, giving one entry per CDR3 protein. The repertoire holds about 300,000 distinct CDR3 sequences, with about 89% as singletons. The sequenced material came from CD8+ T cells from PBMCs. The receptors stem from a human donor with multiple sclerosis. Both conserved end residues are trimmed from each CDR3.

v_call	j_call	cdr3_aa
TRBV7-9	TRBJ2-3	ASSPTLAGKGDTQY
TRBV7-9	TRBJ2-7	ASSSPGGSSYEQY
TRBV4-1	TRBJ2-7	ASSQVLAYEQY
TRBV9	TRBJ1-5	ASSPSAGNQPQH
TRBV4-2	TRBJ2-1	ASSPLAGPYNEQF
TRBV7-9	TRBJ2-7	ASSRTGDSYEQY
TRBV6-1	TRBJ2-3	ASKSGTGSTDTQY
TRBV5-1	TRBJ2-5	ASSLRPSGVETQY
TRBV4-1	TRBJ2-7	TSSQGSEGAISYEQY
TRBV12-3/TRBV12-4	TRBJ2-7	ASSHDSGSVYEQY
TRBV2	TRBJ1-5	ASSERSGSNQPQH
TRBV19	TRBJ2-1	ASNFLKGTSGSRDEQF
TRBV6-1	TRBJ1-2	ASSPRGQGVNYGYT
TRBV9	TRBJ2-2	ASRGSTGELF
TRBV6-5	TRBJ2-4	ASSLAGGPNIQY
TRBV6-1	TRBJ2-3	ASMSGSGLTSTDTQY
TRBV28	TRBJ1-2	ASSSATGNYGYT
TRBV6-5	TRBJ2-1	ASSGLAGGDNEQF
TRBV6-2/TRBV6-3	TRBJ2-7	AGAVSSGPSYEQY
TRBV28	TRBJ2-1	ASSFRGLNYEQF
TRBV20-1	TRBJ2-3	SASATSGVTDTQY
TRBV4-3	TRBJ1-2	ASSQAQGLYYGYT
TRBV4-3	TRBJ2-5	ASSQGATVQETQY
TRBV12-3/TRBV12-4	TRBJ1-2	ASSPSTGYGYT
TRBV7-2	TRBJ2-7	ASTIGQGVHEQY
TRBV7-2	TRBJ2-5	ASSLGTSGLQETQY
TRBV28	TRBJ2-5	ASSPVHEQETQY
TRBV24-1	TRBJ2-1	ATSDPAGGGNEQF
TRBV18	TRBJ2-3	ASSPLLAGEVDTQY
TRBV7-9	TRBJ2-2	ASSLWLAGVAGELF
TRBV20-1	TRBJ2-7	SARVLADFNEQY
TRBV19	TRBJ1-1	ATTGQANTEAF
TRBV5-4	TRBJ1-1	ASSGGLFEGEAF
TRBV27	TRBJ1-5	ASSSQGYNQPQH
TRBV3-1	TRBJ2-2	ASSPTRGDLLNTGELF
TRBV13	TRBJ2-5	ASSLERLKTKETQY
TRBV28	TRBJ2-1	ASSWGQGIYNEQF
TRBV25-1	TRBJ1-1	ASSDGTGKTF
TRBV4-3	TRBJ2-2	ASSQDWASGRWNTGELF
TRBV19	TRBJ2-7	ASRSTGGSAYYEQY
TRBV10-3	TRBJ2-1	AISVFQKARPYNEQF
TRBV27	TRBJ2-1	ASSLWYNEQF
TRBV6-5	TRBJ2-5	ASSHTGIQETQY
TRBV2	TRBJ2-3	ASSEVFGLTDTQY
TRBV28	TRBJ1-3	ASSLLVQATSGNTIY
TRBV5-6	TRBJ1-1	ASRKTGFTEAF
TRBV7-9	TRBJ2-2	ASSLPLNPNTGELF
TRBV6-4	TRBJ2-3	ASSGPHSHPGYTQY
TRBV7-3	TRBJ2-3	ASSSLVRESTDTQY
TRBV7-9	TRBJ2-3	ASSQDADTQY
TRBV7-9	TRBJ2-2	ASSSSGDHTGELF
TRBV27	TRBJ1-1	ASSLSTGGSTEAF
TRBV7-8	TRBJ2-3	ASSLYQGPTDTQY